These 26 T cell receptor beta chains were sequenced from one sample in a study of T cell responses to AZD1222 COVID-19 vaccine (TCRdb year 2021). Taken with the paper, the label for time point translates to: about 28 days (+/-7) after the second vaccine dose. The library was generated by the immunoSEQ multiplex PCR assay. TCRdb holds this immuneACCESS table with in-frame rearrangements only. Some clones are missing; in checked studies, unresolved V genes explain under half, and the rest has no known cause. Counted in this sample were over 65,000 clones; 89% of them appeared once. Of the sample, roughly 5.3% is held by the ten largest clones. The sample in question was peripheral blood, obtained 28 days after the second AZD1222 dose. The receptor set was obtained from an adult who received the AZD1222 COVID-19 vaccine.

J is TRBJ2-1 and V is TRBV11-1; D might be TRBD1 (6 bases). CDR3 length: 13 amino acids. Germline V lookup: CDR1 SGHAT, CDR2 FQDESV (reference sequence). V lost 8 bases and J 6 bases, leaving 14 bases between the germline ends. The CDR3 spells CASLGTRPNEQFF. CDR3 in DNA: TGTGCCAGCCTCGGGACAAGACCCAATGAGCAGTTCTTC.

This chain uses TRBV2 with TRBJ2-7, with 9 nucleotides matching TRBD2. The junction had 8 bases not matched to a gene; V was cut back by 6 bases and J by 2 bases. This CDR3 has 15 amino acids. Germline-derived CDR1 and CDR2 are SNHLY and FYNNEI. CDR3 DNA sequence: TGTGCCAGCAGACTCCAAGCGGGGGGAACCTACGAGCAGTACTTC. As protein: CASRLQAGGTYEQYF.

The CDR3 region has the DNA TGTGCCAGCAGTGATACAAGGGGCGGACAGGGCTTACCTTTCGAGCAGTACGTC. It yields the protein CASSDTRGGQGLPFEQYV. The rearrangement links TRBV6-1 to TRBJ2-7, with 8 bases aligning to TRBD1. This CDR3 has 18 residues. The J segment lost 6 bases and the V segment lost 3 bases, leaving 19 bases of the junction unmatched. From germline, CDR1 is MNHNS and CDR2 SASEGT.

The chain employs TRBV9 and TRBJ2-3; 9 positions agree with TRBD2. The CDR3 sequence is 15 residues long. Germline loops: CDR1 SGDLS, CDR2 YYNGEE. Unmatched junction bases numbered 4, after V lost 1 base and J lost 4 bases. CDR3 residues: CASSVRGGGADTQYF. The DNA of the CDR3 is TGTGCCAGCAGCGTACGAGGCGGGGGGGCAGATACGCAGTATTTT. Full variable domain (outside the CDR3, taken from reference TRBV9 and TRBJ2-3): DSGVTQTPKHLITATGQRVTLRCSPRSGDLSVYWYQQSLDQGLQFLIQYYNGEERAKGNILERFSAQQFPDLHSELNLSSLELGDSALYFCASSVRGGGADTQYFGPGTRLTVL.

This sequence joins TRBV5-4 and TRBJ2-3, with 7 bases lining up with TRBD2. V shed 0 bases, J shed 0 bases, and the junction held 7 bases outside the gene matches. Germline-derived CDR1 and CDR2 are SGHNT and YYREEE (reference sequence). The CDR3 runs to 17 residues. CDR3 sequence reads: CASSLGPLADSTDTQYF. CDR3 DNA sequence: TGTGCCAGCAGCTTGGGTCCGCTAGCGGACAGCACAGATACGCAGTATTTT.

The chain has TRBV5-6 and TRBJ2-2; D gene uncertain. Germline V lookup: CDR1 SGHDT, CDR2 YYEEEE. The V end was cut by 3 bases, the J end by 4 bases, with 13 bases between. The CDR3 extends over 15 amino acids. In DNA, the CDR3 is TGTGCCAGCAGCTGGCGCTTACCGGGCACCGGGGAGCTGTTTTTT. Residues: CASSWRLPGTGELFF.

This clone has more than one count but fewer than ten. As DNA, the CDR3 is TGCGCCAGCAGCGATCAGGGGGGGAACACTGAAGCTTTCTTT. This sequence encodes CASSDQGGNTEAFF. This chain links TRBV5-1 with TRBJ1-1, with TRBD1 matching over 7 bases. CDR1 and CDR2 from the germline V gene are SGHRS and YFSETQ. With V trimmed by 4 bases and J by 1 base, 4 bases remained unmatched. The CDR3 spans 14 residues.

J is TRBJ2-3 and V is TRBV28; D is ambiguous. The CDR3 length is 15 residues. CDR1 MDHEN and CDR2 SYDVKM come from the germline V gene. With 3 bases removed from V and 2 bases from J, the gap between germline ends came to 12 bases. CDR3 sequence (DNA): TGTGCCAGCAGTTTGTTTGACTCACCCACAGATACGCAGTATTTT. Residues: CASSLFDSPTDTQYF.

The gene calls are TRBV6-5 and TRBJ1-5; D not certain. The CDR3 has 14 amino acids. Germline V gene lookup returns CDR1 MNHEY and CDR2 SVGAGI. Trimming removed 5 bases from V and 6 bases from J, with 14 bases in between. The CDR3 region is CASSNSDAVQPQHF. The CDR3 DNA reads as TGTGCCAGCAGTAATTCGGACGCGGTTCAGCCCCAGCATTTT.

This clone came up a few times. The gene calls are TRBV6-5 and TRBJ1-2, with 8 positions matching TRBD1. CDR1 MNHEY and CDR2 SVGAGI come from the germline V gene. V lost 8 bases to trimming and J lost 4 bases; unmatched junction nucleotides: 9. The CDR3 loop spans 14 amino acids. The CDR3 DNA is TGTGCCAGCGGTTCAACAGGGGGTGGCTATGGCTACACCTTC. Translating it yields CASGSTGGGYGYTF.

This chain connects TRBV6-2 or TRBV6-3 to TRBJ2-5; TRBD2 aligns across 7 bases. This CDR3 has 20 amino acids. Germline V gene sequence: CDR1 MNHEY, CDR2 SVGEGT. V lost 2 bases and J lost 4; bases outside the gene matches: 22. The CDR3: CASSYSGALLGRGRGETQYF. The CDR3 DNA is TGTGCCAGCAGTTACAGCGGGGCCCTCCTCGGACGGGGACGAGGAGAGACCCAGTACTTC.

J is TRBJ1-1 and V is TRBV7-3; D ambiguous. This CDR3 is built from 12 residues. V shed 4 bases and J shed 10 bases, with 13 bases lying between them. Looked up from germline, CDR1 is SGHTA and CDR2 is FQGTGA. CDR3 sequence: CASSSPGGLAFF. In DNA, the CDR3 is TGTGCCAGCAGCTCCCCCGGCGGGTTAGCTTTCTTT.

This chain joins TRBV6-5 and TRBJ2-5; 7 bases line up with TRBD1. V shed 6 bases and J 3 bases; nucleotides not matched to a gene: 4. The germline V gene has CDR1 MNHEY and CDR2 SVGAGI. This CDR3 is 13 amino acids long. CDR3 amino acids: CASRRQGEETQYF. The CDR3 coding sequence is TGTGCCAGCAGGCGGCAGGGGGAAGAGACCCAGTACTTC.

This chain joins TRBV30 and TRBJ2-2; D uncertain. CDR1 GTSNPN and CDR2 SVGIG come from the germline V gene (reference sequence). The CDR3 contains 13 residues. Trimming stripped 2 bases from V and 5 bases from J, with 9 bases between. The CDR3 region has the DNA TGTGCCTGGAGTAGAGGTGGGACCGGGGAGCTGTTTTTT. It yields the protein CAWSRGGTGELFF. Full variable domain (outside the CDR3, taken from reference TRBV30 and TRBJ2-2): SQTIHQWPATLVQPVGSPLSLECTVEGTSNPNLYWYRQAAGRGLQLLFYSVGIGQISSEVPQNLSASRPQDRQFILSSKKLLLSDSGFYLCAWSRGGTGELFFGEGSRLTVL.

Only one count was recorded for this clone. The chain joins TRBV4-1 to TRBJ2-1, with a tentative D call TRBD1 (6 bases). V lost 1 base and J 1 base, leaving 14 bases between the germline ends. Germline-derived CDR1 and CDR2 are MGHRA and YSYEKL. The CDR3 loop spans 17 amino acids. CDR3 nucleotides: TGCGCCAGCAGCCAAGTAGGGGGTTGGGGGTCCTACAATGAGCAGTTCTTC. Residues: CASSQVGGWGSYNEQFF.

The chain couples TRBV12-3 or TRBV12-4 to TRBJ1-2; D may be TRBD1 (5 bases). The CDR3 length is 13 residues. Deletions cut 9 bases from V and 8 bases from J, with 19 bases between. This CDR3 reads CASSTGARAGYTF. In nucleotides, the CDR3 is TGTGCCAGTAGTACCGGGGCAAGGGCGGGCTACACCTTC.

The gene calls are TRBV3-1 (or the pseudogene TRBV3-2) and TRBJ2-1; D call uncertain. Germline CDR1 LGHDT, CDR2 YNNKEL (reference sequence). V was pared by 3 bases and J by 9 bases, with 9 bases between. The CDR3 is 12 amino acids. CDR3 bases: TGTGCCAGCAGCCATTTTCGTAGTGAGCAGTTCTTC. Its translation is CASSHFRSEQFF.

This rearrangement joins TRBV18 to TRBJ2-1; a weak D match, TRBD1 (6 bases). Germline V CDR1 and CDR2: KGHSH, LQKENI. Between the trimmed V and J ends, which lost 2 bases and 9 bases, there was a span of 17 bases. CDR3 length equals 15 residues. The CDR3 bases are TGTGCCAGCTCACCAACGGGCAGGGGCCGGGGTGAGCAGTTCTTC. Its protein is CASSPTGRGRGEQFF. Supplemented by reference TRBV18 and TRBJ2-1, the full variable domain reads NAGVMQNPRHLVRRRGQEARLRCSPMKGHSHVYWYRQLPEEGLKFMVYLQKENIIDESGMPKERFSAEFPKEGPSILRIQQVVRGDSAAYFCASSPTGRGRGEQFFGPGTRLTVL.

This clone showed up just once. The chain couples TRBV3-1 (or the pseudogene TRBV3-2) to TRBJ2-1; a weak D match, TRBD2 (7 bases). V was clipped by 4 bases and J by 2 bases, with 18 bases between them. The CDR3 is made up of 17 amino acids. Per the germline V gene, CDR1 is LGHDT and CDR2 is YNNKEL (reference sequence). The CDR3 reads CASSRGGVPAAYNEQFF. CDR3 DNA: TGTGCCAGCAGCCGAGGGGGGGTCCCGGCTGCCTACAATGAGCAGTTCTTC.

V and J are TRBV11-3 and TRBJ2-3; maybe TRBD1 (5 bases). The CDR3 has 14 amino acids. In germline, CDR1 is SGHNT, CDR2 YENEEA. Trimming removed 5 bases from V and 4 bases from J, with 13 bases in between. CDR3 coding DNA: TGTGCCAGCAGCAGAAGGGGCCCTGCAGATACGCAGTATTTT. This gives the protein CASSRRGPADTQYF.

The CDR3 protein is CASSHDTKYNEQFF. CDR3 coding DNA: TGTGCCAGCAGTCACGACACAAAGTACAATGAGCAGTTCTTC. The chain is built from TRBV9 and TRBJ2-1; D is undetermined. There are 14 residues in the CDR3. Germline CDR1 and CDR2: SGDLS and YYNGEE. The V end was cut by 5 bases, the J end by 4 bases, with 13 bases between.

The CDR3 DNA reads TGTGCCAGCAGCGCTACTAGCAATCAGCCCCAGCATTTT. Translation gives CASSATSNQPQHF. This chain joins TRBV9 and TRBJ1-5; no clear D gene. CDR1 and CDR2 (germline): SGDLS, YYNGEE. The CDR3 extends over 13 amino acids. Trimming removed 3 bases from V and 0 bases from J, with 4 bases in between.

The V call is TRBV7-2, the J call TRBJ2-1; D is unresolved. Germline V gene data show CDR1 as SGHTA and CDR2 as FQGNSA. The CDR3 spans 17 residues. Trimming left V 2 bases short and J 0 bases short, with 14 bases between. This chain's CDR3 is CASSLWVRISSYNEQFF. The DNA for the CDR3 is TGTGCCAGCAGCTTATGGGTTAGAATCAGCTCCTACAATGAGCAGTTCTTC.

The V and J genes are TRBV28 and TRBJ2-7; 8 bases line up with TRBD2. Unmatched junction bases numbered 4, after V lost 8 bases and J lost 4 bases. CDR1 is MDHEN and CDR2 is SYDVKM in the germline V gene. CDR3 length: 12 residues. The CDR3 protein is CASGAGGYEQYF. For the CDR3, the DNA is TGTGCCAGCGGGGCGGGGGGATACGAGCAGTACTTC.

This chain joins TRBV7-2 and TRBJ2-7; no definite D call. The V gene's germline CDR1 is SGHTA and CDR2 FQGNSA. The CDR3 runs 12 residues. The V gene lost 4 bases and the J gene lost 6 bases, with 10 bases spanning the gap. The CDR3: CASSWAHSEQYF. The CDR3 DNA reads as TGTGCCAGCAGCTGGGCGCATAGCGAGCAGTACTTC.

The chain combines TRBV6-2 or TRBV6-3 with TRBJ1-4; D is unresolved. Trimming shortened V by 0 bases and J by 0 bases, and 5 bases separated the two germline ends. CDR3 length: 15 residues. Germline CDR1 is MNHEY and CDR2 is SVGEGT. CDR3 coding DNA: TGTGCCAGCAGTTACTCGCACTCAACTAATGAAAAACTGTTTTTT. Translating it yields CASSYSHSTNEKLFF.